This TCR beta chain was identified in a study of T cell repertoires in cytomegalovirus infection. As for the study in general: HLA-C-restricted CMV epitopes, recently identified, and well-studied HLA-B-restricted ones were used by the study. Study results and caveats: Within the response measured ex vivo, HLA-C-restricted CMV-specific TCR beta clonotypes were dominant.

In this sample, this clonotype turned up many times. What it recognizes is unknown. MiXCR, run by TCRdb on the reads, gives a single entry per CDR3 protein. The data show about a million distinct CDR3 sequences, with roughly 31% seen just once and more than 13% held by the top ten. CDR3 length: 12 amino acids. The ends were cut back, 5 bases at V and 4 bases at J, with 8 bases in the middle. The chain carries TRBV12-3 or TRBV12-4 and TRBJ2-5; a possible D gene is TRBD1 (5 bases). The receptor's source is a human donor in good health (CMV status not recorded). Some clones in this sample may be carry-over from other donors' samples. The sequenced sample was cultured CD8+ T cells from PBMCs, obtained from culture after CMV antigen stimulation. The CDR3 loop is CASSPGIETQYF. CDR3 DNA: TGTGCCAGCAGTCCAGGGATAGAGACCCAGTACTTC.